This is a list of T cell receptor beta chains from one sample in a study of CD8+CD57+ T cells in acquired aplastic anemia. MiXCR was run by TCRdb on the reads, yielding one entry per CDR3 protein. This sample carries approximately 200,000 distinct CDR3 sequences, about 59% of them seen once, and the ten largest clones take 25% to 35%. Sequenced material: sorted CD4+, CD8+, or CD8+CD57+ T cells (not recorded which) from PBMCs. The receptor source for this set is a human donor in good health. Each CDR3 is given with its conserved first and last residue. The D gene is left open where the match is weak. Not every row has a clone size; where given, it reads once, few, many or a size class.

size | J | D | V | DNA | CDR3
. | TRBJ1-1 | . | TRBV6-5 | TGTGCCAGCAGTCCGGGGGCCACTGAAGCTTTCTTT | CASSPGATEAFF
many | TRBJ1-4 | . | TRBV9 | TGTGCCAGCGGGGGGCCAACTAATGAAAAACTGTTTTTT | CASGGPTNEKLFF
many | TRBJ2-7 | . | TRBV29-1 | TGCAGCGTTGAAGATCGTAGGACCGGGTACTACGAGCAGTACTTC | CSVEDRRTGYYEQYF
many | TRBJ1-1 | . | TRBV12-3/TRBV12-4 | TGTGCCAGCAGTTTAACCGCGTTAGAAGCTTTCTTT | CASSLTALEAFF
few | TRBJ2-7 | . | TRBV7-9 | TGTGCCAGCAGCTTAATCGGTGAGGGGCGATGGGACTTC | CASSLIGEGRWDF
many | TRBJ1-2 | . | TRBV4-3 | TGCGCCAGCAGCCCGGGACGGAGCTATGGCTACACCTTC | CASSPGRSYGYTF
. | TRBJ1-4 | TRBD1 | TRBV29-1 | TGCAGCGCCTCGGACAGGGAGGCAACTAATGAAAAACTGTTTTTT | CSASDREATNEKLFF
. | TRBJ2-7 | TRBD1 | TRBV10-1 | TGCGCCAGCAGTGACGGGACAGGGGGCGACGAGCAGTACTTC | CASSDGTGGDEQYF
. | TRBJ2-7 | TRBD2 | TRBV12-3/TRBV12-4 | TGTGCCAGCAGTTGGGGGGGGGTCCCTACTAAGCAGTACTTC | CASSWGGVPTKQYF
. | TRBJ2-2 | . | TRBV27 | TGTGCCAGCAGGAGATACACCGGGGAGCTGTTTTTT | CASRRYTGELFF